The clone carrying this T cell receptor (beta chain) was found a few times. Antigen unknown. The sample belongs to a study of sequential checkpoint blockade in melanoma. For the study at large: Arm A got nivolumab then ipilimumab; arm B the reverse, 1:1. Each arm's sequence ended with maintenance nivolumab. Matched biopsies came pretreatment and at week 13 for 20 to 25 patients. The study's findings and limits: T-cell fraction and clonality followed PD-L1 and CD8+ counts, not mutational load.

V lost 5 bases, J lost 2 bases, and 7 bases stayed unmatched. Germline loops: CDR1 SGHNT, CDR2 YENEEA. The CDR3 contains 17 residues. Treatment noted: randomized to nivolumab then ipilimumab (arm A) or the reverse (arm B). The protocol was immunoSEQ multiplex PCR, while the TCRdb copy is restricted to in-frame clones and leaves out a portion. Of roughly 4,000 clones listed, around 22% are singletons. The clonotype originates from a human donor with melanoma. Sequenced here: tumor tissue (inferred from file names), sampled from a patient given nivolumab and ipilimumab in sequence. The chain uses TRBV11-3 and TRBJ2-1, with TRBD2 identical over 12 bases. The chain's CDR3 is CASSLTTSGSTYNEQFF. The CDR3 nucleotides read TGTGCCAGCAGCCTAACGACTAGCGGGAGCACCTACAATGAGCAGTTCTTC.